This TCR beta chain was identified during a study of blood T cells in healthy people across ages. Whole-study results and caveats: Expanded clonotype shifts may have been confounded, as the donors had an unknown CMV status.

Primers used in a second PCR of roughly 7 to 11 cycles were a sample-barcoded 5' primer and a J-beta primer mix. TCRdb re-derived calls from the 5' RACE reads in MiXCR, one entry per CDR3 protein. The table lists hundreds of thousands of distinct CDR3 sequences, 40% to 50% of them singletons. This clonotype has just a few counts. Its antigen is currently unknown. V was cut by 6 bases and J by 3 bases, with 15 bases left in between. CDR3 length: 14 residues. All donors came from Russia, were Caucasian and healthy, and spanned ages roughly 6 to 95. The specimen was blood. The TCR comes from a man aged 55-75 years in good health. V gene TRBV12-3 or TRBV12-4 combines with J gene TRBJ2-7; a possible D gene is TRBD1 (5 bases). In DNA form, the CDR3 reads TGTGCCAGCAGCCCCGCGACAGCATTCTACGAGCAGTACTTC. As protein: CASSPATAFYEQYF.